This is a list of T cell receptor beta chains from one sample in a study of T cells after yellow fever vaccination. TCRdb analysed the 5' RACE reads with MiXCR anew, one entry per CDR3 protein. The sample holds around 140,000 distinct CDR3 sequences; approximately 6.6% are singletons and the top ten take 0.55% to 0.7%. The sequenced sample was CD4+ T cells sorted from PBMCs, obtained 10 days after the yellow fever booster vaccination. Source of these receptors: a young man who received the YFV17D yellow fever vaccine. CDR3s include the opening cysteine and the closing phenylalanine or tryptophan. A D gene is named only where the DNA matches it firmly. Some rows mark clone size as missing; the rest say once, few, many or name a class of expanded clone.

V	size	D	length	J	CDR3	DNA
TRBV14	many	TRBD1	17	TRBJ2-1	CASSRHRGSGAYNEQFF	TGTGCCAGCAGCCGACACAGGGGAAGTGGGGCTTACAATGAGCAGTTCTTC
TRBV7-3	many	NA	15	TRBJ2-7	CASSLTSLGTYEQYF	TGTGCCAGCAGCTTAACGAGCCTAGGTACCTACGAGCAGTACTTC
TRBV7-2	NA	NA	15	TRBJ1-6	CTSSRTASYNSPLHF	TGTACCAGCAGCCGGACAGCTTCCTATAATTCACCCCTCCACTTT
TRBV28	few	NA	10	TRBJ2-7	CASSRVGQYF	TGTGCCAGCAGCAGGGTGGGGCAGTACTTC
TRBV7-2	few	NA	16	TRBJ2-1	CASSLVGGRPYNEQFF	TGTGCCAGCAGCTTAGTAGGGGGGAGGCCCTACAATGAGCAGTTCTTC
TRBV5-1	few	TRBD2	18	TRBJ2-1	CASSIGLAGGPNYNEQFF	TGCGCCAGCAGCATAGGACTAGCGGGAGGGCCAAACTACAATGAGCAGTTCTTC
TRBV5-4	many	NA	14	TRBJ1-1	CASRTDRFSAEAFF	TGTGCCAGCAGGACAGACAGGTTTTCGGCTGAAGCTTTCTTT
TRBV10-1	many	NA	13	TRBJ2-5	CASQDADQETQYF	TGCGCCAGCCAAGACGCGGATCAAGAGACCCAGTACTTC
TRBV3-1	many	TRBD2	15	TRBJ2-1	CASSPTSVYYNEQFF	TGTGCCAGCAGCCCAACTAGCGTCTACTACAATGAGCAGTTCTTC
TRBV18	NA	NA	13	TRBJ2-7	CASPPQVFYEQYF	TGTGCCAGCCCACCTCAGGTTTTCTACGAGCAGTACTTC
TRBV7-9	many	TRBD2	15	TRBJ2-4	CASSSTKRERNIQYF	TGTGCCAGCAGCTCCACAAAGCGGGAGAGAAACATTCAGTACTTC
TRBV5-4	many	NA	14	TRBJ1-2	CASSLPGTNYGYTF	TGTGCCAGCAGCTTGCCAGGAACTAACTATGGCTACACCTTC
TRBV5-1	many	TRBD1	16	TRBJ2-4	CASKLGPGGAKNIQYF	TGCGCCAGCAAGTTGGGTCCAGGGGGAGCCAAAAACATTCAGTACTTC
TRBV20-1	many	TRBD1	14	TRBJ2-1	CSAGTGGYYNEQFF	TGCAGTGCCGGGACAGGGGGATATTACAATGAGCAGTTCTTC